The clone carrying this T cell receptor (beta chain) has more than one count but fewer than ten. Its antigen remains unidentified. This record comes from a study of T-cell reconstitution after alpha-beta-depleted transplantation in children. Study outcomes and limitations: Several hundred expanded graft clones reportedly gave rise to the alpha-beta T cells present about two months after transplant. T-cell numbers and diversity, one year after transplant, stemmed largely from T cells that were newly produced. Surviving recipient T cells and thymic progenitors produced the high day-60 TCRbeta diversity seen in some patients.

The TCRbeta library was prepared with unique molecular identifiers. TCRdb re-called the PCR reads through MiXCR, storing one row per CDR3 protein. The sample records around 800,000 distinct CDR3 sequences, around 15% being singletons. The specimen comprised PBMCs, mostly from graft donor cells, sampled 360 days after TCRalphabeta/CD19-depleted stem cell transplant. The TCR originated in a male patient between 10 and 17 years old who had a stem cell transplant for acute lymphoblastic leukemia, so the T cells may come from the graft donor.

The CDR3 nucleotides read TGTGCCAGCTCACCGAGTGAAAGACAGGGGACCTACGAGCAGTACTTC. The encoded protein is CASSPSERQGTYEQYF. J is TRBJ2-7 and V is TRBV18, with TRBD1 matching over 8 bases. Germline assignment: CDR1 KGHSH and CDR2 LQKENI. The CDR3 covers 16 residues. V shed 3 bases, J shed 2 bases, and the junction held 9 bases outside the gene matches.